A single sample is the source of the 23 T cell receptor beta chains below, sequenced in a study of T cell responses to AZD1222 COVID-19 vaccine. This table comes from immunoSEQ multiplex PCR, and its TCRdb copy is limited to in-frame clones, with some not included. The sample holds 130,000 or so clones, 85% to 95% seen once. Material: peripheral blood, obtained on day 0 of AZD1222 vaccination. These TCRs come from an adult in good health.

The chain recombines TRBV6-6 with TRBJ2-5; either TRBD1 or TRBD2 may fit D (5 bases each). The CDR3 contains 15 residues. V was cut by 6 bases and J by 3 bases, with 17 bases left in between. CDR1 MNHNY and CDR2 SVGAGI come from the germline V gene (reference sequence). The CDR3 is CASRQRAGSKETQYF. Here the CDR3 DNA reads TGTGCCAGCAGGCAGAGGGCAGGGTCTAAAGAGACCCAGTACTTC.

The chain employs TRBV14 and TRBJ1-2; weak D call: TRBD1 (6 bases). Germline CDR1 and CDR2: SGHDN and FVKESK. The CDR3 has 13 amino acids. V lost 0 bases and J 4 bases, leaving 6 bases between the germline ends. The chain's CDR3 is CASSQDRGYGYTF. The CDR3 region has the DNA TGTGCCAGCAGCCAAGACAGGGGCTATGGCTACACCTTC.

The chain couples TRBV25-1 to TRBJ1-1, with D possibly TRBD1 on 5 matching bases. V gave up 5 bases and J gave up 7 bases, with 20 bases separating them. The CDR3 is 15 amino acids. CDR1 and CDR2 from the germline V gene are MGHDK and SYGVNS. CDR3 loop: CASSFHLEGESEAFF. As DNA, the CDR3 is TGTGCCAGCAGTTTTCACCTTGAAGGGGAGAGTGAAGCTTTCTTT.

The DNA for the CDR3 is TGTGCCAGTAGTACGTTCAGGGGGGACGGCCAGAATGAAAAACTGTTTTTT. Residues: CASSTFRGDGQNEKLFF. The chain recombines TRBV19 with TRBJ1-4, with 7 bases that match TRBD1. The V gene end was trimmed by 4 bases and the J gene end by 5 bases; junction bases not matched to a gene: 13. CDR1 and CDR2 from the germline V gene are LNHDA and SQIVND (reference sequence). The CDR3 is 17 residues long.

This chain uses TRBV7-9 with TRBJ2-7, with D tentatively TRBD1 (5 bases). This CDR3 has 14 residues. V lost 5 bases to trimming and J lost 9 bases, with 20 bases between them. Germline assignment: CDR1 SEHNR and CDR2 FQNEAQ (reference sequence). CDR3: CASSLEGVWEWQYF. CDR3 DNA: TGTGCCAGCAGCCTAGAAGGGGTTTGGGAATGGCAGTACTTC.

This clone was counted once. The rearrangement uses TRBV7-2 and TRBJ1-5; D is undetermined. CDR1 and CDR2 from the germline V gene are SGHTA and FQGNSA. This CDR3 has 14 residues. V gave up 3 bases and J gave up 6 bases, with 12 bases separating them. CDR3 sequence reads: CASSFDGPGQPQHF. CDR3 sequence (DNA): TGTGCCAGCAGCTTTGACGGTCCAGGTCAGCCCCAGCATTTT.

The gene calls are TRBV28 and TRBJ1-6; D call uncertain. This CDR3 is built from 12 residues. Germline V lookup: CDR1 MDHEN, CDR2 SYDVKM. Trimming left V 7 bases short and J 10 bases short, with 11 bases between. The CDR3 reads CASTTYGSPLHF. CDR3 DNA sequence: TGTGCCAGCACCACTTACGGGTCACCCCTCCACTTT.

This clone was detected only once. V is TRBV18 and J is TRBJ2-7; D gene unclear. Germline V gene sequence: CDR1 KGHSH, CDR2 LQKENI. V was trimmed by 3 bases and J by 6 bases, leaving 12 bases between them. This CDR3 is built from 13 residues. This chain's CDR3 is CASSPPQSGEQYF. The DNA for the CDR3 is TGTGCCAGCTCACCTCCGCAGTCGGGCGAGCAGTACTTC. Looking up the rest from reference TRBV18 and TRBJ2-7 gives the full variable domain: NAGVMQNPRHLVRRRGQEARLRCSPMKGHSHVYWYRQLPEEGLKFMVYLQKENIIDESGMPKERFSAEFPKEGPSILRIQQVVRGDSAAYFCASSPPQSGEQYFGPGTRLTVT.

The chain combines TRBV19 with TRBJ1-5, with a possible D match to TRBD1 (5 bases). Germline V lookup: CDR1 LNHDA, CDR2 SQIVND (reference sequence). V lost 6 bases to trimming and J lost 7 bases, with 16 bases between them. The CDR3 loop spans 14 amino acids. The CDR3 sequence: CASRGVRAGQPQHF. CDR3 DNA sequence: TGTGCCAGTAGGGGGGTGAGGGCAGGCCAGCCCCAGCATTTT. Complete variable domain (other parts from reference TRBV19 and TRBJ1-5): DGGITQSPKYLFRKEGQNVTLSCEQNLNHDAMYWYRQDPGQGLRLIYYSQIVNDFQKGDIAEGYSVSREKKESFPLTVTSAQKNPTAFYLCASRGVRAGQPQHFGDGTRLSIL.

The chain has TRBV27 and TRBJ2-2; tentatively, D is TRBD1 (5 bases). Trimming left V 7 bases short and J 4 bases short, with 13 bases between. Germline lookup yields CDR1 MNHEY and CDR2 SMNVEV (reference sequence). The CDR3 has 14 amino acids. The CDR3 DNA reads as TGTGCCAGCAAGGGGATGTGGCGCACCGGGGAGCTGTTTTTT. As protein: CASKGMWRTGELFF.

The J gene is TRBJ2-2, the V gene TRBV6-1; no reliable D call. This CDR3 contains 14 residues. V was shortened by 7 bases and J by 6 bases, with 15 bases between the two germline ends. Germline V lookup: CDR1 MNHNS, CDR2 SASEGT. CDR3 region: CASMEGPGAGELFF. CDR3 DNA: TGTGCCAGCATGGAAGGACCTGGGGCCGGGGAGCTGTTTTTT.

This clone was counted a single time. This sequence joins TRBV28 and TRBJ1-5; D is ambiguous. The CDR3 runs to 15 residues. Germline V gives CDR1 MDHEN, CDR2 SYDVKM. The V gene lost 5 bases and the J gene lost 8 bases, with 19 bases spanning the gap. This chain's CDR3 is CASSAEGFRLEPQHF. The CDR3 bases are TGTGCCAGCAGTGCAGAAGGGTTTCGGCTGGAGCCCCAGCATTTT.

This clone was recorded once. The DNA of the CDR3 is TGTGCCAGCAACCCGTCAGGGGGCTATGGCTACACCTTC. This codes for CASNPSGGYGYTF. The chain has TRBV9 and TRBJ1-2, with 7 bases aligning to TRBD1. The CDR3 is 13 residues long. The germline V gene encodes CDR1 SGDLS and CDR2 YYNGEE. Germline trimming cut 6 bases from V and 4 bases from J; bases unmatched to any gene: 6.

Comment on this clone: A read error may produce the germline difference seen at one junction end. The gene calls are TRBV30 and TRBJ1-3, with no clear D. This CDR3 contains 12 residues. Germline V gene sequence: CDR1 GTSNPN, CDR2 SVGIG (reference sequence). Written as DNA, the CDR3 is TGTGCCTGGAGTGTCAAGGGCTGGGGAACCCAATTT. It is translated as CAWSVKGWGTQF.

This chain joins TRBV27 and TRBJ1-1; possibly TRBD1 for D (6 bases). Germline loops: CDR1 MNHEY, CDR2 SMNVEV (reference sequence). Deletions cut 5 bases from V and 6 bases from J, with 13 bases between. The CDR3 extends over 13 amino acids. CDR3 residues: CASSPFGGAEAFF. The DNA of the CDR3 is TGTGCCAGCAGTCCCTTCGGGGGCGCTGAAGCTTTCTTT.

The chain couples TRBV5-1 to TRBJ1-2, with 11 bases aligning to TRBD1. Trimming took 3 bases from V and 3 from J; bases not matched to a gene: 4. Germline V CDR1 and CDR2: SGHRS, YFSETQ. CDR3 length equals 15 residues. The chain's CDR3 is CASSSTDRGHYGYTF. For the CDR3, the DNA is TGCGCCAGCAGCTCTACGGACAGGGGGCACTATGGCTACACCTTC. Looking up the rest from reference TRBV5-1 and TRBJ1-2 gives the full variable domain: KAGVTQTPRYLIKTRGQQVTLSCSPISGHRSVSWYQQTPGQGLQFLFEYFSETQRNKGNFPGRFSGRQFSNSRSEMNVSTLELGDSALYLCASSSTDRGHYGYTFGSGTRLTVV.

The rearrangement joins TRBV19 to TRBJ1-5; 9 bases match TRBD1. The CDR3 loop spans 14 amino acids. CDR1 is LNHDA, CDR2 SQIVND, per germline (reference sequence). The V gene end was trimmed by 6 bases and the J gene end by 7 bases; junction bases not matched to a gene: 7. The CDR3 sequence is CASRPGQGHQPQHF. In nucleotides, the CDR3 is TGTGCCAGTAGACCGGGACAGGGCCACCAGCCCCAGCATTTT.

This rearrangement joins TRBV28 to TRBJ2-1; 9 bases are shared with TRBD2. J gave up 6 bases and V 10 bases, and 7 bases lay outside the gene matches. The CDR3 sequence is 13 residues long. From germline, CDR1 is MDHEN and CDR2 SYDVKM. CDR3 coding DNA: TGTGCCACACCCGGGACTAGCACCAATGAGCAGTTCTTC. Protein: CATPGTSTNEQFF.

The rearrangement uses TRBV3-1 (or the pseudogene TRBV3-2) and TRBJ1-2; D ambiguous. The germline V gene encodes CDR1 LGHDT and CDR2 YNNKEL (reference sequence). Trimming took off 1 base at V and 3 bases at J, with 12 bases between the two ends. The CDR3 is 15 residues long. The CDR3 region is CASSQVGRSDYGYTF. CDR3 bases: TGTGCCAGCAGCCAAGTCGGGCGGTCTGACTATGGCTACACCTTC.

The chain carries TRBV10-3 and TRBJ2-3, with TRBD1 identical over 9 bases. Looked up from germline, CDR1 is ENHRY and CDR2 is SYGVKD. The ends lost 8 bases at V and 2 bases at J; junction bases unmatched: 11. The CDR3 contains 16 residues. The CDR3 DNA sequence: TGTGCCATCTCCGCGGGGACAGGGATCCTCACAGATACGCAGTATTTT. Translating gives CAISAGTGILTDTQYF.

CDR3 sequence: CASSVGGLSEMQFF. The CDR3 DNA sequence: TGTGCCAGCAGCGTAGGGGGGTTGTCGGAGATGCAGTTCTTC. V and J are TRBV7-8 and TRBJ2-1, with D perhaps TRBD1 or TRBD2 (6 bases each). The CDR3 contains 14 residues. Germline values: CDR1 SGHVS, CDR2 FQNEAQ. The V end was cut by 5 bases, the J end by 12 bases, with 20 bases between.

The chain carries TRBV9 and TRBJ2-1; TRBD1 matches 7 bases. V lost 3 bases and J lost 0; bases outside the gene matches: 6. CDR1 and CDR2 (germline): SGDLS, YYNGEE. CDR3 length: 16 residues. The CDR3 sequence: CASSARQGSSYNEQFF. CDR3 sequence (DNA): TGTGCCAGCAGCGCTAGACAGGGAAGCTCCTACAATGAGCAGTTCTTC.

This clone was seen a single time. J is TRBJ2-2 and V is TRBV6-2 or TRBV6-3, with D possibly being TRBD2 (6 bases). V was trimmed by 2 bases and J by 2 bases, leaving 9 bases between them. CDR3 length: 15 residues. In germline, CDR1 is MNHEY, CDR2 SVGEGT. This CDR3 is CASSYGTSNTGELFF. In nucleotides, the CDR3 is TGTGCCAGCAGTTACGGGACTTCAAACACCGGGGAGCTGTTTTTT.